The rows below give T cell receptor beta chains drawn from one sample of a study of early T cells in non-severe SARS-CoV-2 infection. TCRdb analysed the 5' RACE reads with MiXCR anew, one entry per CDR3 protein. The sample lists fewer than 65,000 distinct CDR3 sequences, approximately 6.1% occurring once. The sample was whole blood, taken at baseline. These receptor sequences come from an adult who was a healthcare worker with PCR-confirmed SARS-CoV-2 infection or an uninfected control (not recorded which). Both conserved end residues are part of each CDR3. A D gene is named only where the DNA matches it firmly. Size is stated for part of the rows, as once, few or many counts, or as a class when the clone is expanded.

d_call clone_size j_call v_call cdr3_nt cdr3_aa
. many TRBJ2-7 TRBV3-1 TGTGCCAGCAGCCCCCATATGGGGCCTGAATCCTACGAGCAGTACTTC CASSPHMGPESYEQYF
. many TRBJ1-3 TRBV6-5 TGTGCCAGCAGCTATGAGTACTCTGGAAACACCATATATTTT CASSYEYSGNTIYF
. many TRBJ2-1 TRBV19 TGTGCCAGTAGTACCCGGGCAGGGGTGACCCATATGGATGAGCAGTTCTTC CASSTRAGVTHMDEQFF
TRBD1 few TRBJ2-6 TRBV6-6 TGTGCCAGCAGGACAGGGGGCTCTGGGGCCAACGTCCTGACTTTC CASRTGGSGANVLTF
TRBD2 . TRBJ2-3 TRBV6-5 TGTGCCAGCAGTCACAGACTAGCGGGAGCAGATACGCAGTATTTT CASSHRLAGADTQYF
. few TRBJ2-5 TRBV20-1 TGCAGTGCTAGTACCTTTCAAGAGACCCAGTACTTC CSASTFQETQYF
TRBD2 many TRBJ2-3 TRBV20-1 TGCAGTGCTAGAGGACTAGCGGGAACTCCCCCAGATACGCAGTATTTT CSARGLAGTPPDTQYF
. . TRBJ1-2 TRBV20-1 TGCAGTGCTAGCCGTGGGGCATTTAACTATGGCTACACCTTC CSASRGAFNYGYTF
. many TRBJ2-1 TRBV7-7 TGTGCCAGCAGCCCCCAGGGGGGAGTTGACTACAATGAGCAGTTCTTC CASSPQGGVDYNEQFF
. many TRBJ2-7 TRBV7-9 TGTGCCAGCAGCCCTGGGGTCCGAGCCTACGAGCAGTACTTC CASSPGVRAYEQYF
. few TRBJ1-2 TRBV2 TGTGCCAGCAGTGTAGCACGCGGGTCCGGCTACACCTTC CASSVARGSGYTF
. . TRBJ1-6 TRBV2 TGTGCCAGCCGTCGACAGGCGGTCTATAATTCACCCCTCCACTTT CASRRQAVYNSPLHF
TRBD2 many TRBJ2-5 TRBV18 TGTGCCAGCTCACCATCCGGACTAGCGGGAAGGCAAGAGACCCAGTACTTC CASSPSGLAGRQETQYF
TRBD2 many TRBJ2-1 TRBV27 TGTGCCAGCAGCCCCTCGACTAGCGTCTACAATGAGCAGTTCTTC CASSPSTSVYNEQFF
TRBD1 many TRBJ1-2 TRBV5-1 TGCGCCAGCAGCGAGGGGGCCTATGGCTACACCTTC CASSEGAYGYTF
TRBD1 many TRBJ1-2 TRBV27 TGTGCCAGCAGTTCCCGCAACAGGGGGCTATATGGCTACACCTTC CASSSRNRGLYGYTF
. many TRBJ2-3 TRBV7-2 TGTGCCAGCAGCTTGATGACAGGAAACACAGATACGCAGTATTTT CASSLMTGNTDTQYF
. many TRBJ1-5 TRBV5-4 TGTGCCAGCAGCCTAGGGGGGGGGAATCAGCCCCAGCATTTT CASSLGGGNQPQHF
. . TRBJ2-7 TRBV6-1 TGTGCCAGCAGTGAAGCGCTTGGCAGATACGAGCAGTACTTC CASSEALGRYEQYF
. few TRBJ2-3 TRBV5-4 TGTGCCAGCAGCTTGAGCAGAGACACAGATACGCAGTATTTT CASSLSRDTDTQYF
. many TRBJ2-2 TRBV19 TGTGCCATTTCGGACAGGGGACTAGACACCGGGGAGCTGTTTTTT CAISDRGLDTGELFF
TRBD1 many TRBJ2-2 TRBV10-3 TGTGCCACGCTCCCGGGACAGGGGGCGACCGGGGAGCTGTTTTTT CATLPGQGATGELFF
. many TRBJ1-6 TRBV18 TGTGCCAGCTCCCCGGGACTAACAAATTCACCCCTCCACTTT CASSPGLTNSPLHF
. many TRBJ2-1 TRBV11-2 TGTGCCAGCAGCCAAAGCTACAATGAGCAGTTCTTC CASSQSYNEQFF
TRBD2 many TRBJ2-1 TRBV10-3 TGTGCCATCAGTGCGGGAGGTAACTACAATGAGCAGTTCTTC CAISAGGNYNEQFF
TRBD1 many TRBJ2-7 TRBV18 TGTGCCAGCTCGCAACCAGGGGGCGAGCAGTACTTC CASSQPGGEQYF
. many TRBJ2-2 TRBV2 TGTGCCTCTGGGGTTGCCCGAGGGACCGGGGAGCTGTTTTTT CASGVARGTGELFF
. . TRBJ2-1 TRBV10-1 TGCGCCAGCAGTACTTTGCTAGGTAGTGAGCAGTTCTTC CASSTLLGSEQFF
TRBD2 many TRBJ2-1 TRBV12-3/TRBV12-4 TGTGCCAGCAGTTTAGCTTCTAGCGGGAGTCTTAGTTCTTACAATGAGCAGTTCTTC CASSLASSGSLSSYNEQFF